This entry features one T cell receptor beta chain sequence. This receptor's antigen is unknown. No much larger clone exists at a distance of one base, and base qualities are not known. This specimen's time point label, per the study, means: approximately 25 months on ibrutinib. For TCR beta library preparation, 2 to 2.5 micrograms of genomic DNA were isolated from cryopreserved PBMCs. Longitudinal blood samples from CLL patients on ibrutinib monotherapy were analyzed using high-throughput TCR beta sequencing. The patients took part in an open-label, single-center phase 2 trial of ibrutinib monotherapy. From its cysteine to its phenylalanine, the CDR3 spans 15 amino acids. Of the read, only the CDR3 DNA is kept; its 45 bases are in frame from base 1. Trimming costs V 3 bases and J 4 bases, and their ends lie 14 bases apart. CDR1 and CDR2, per the germline V gene, are SGDLS and YYNGEE. The sample is drawn from a study of cytotoxic CD8 clonotypes in ibrutinib-treated CLL (dated by TCRdb to about 2021). Study-level background: The cohort had over ten relapsed/refractory and approximately 15 treatment-naive patients; 17 to 18 were IGHV unmutated. Cryopreserved peripheral blood mononuclear cells were obtained prior to treatment, at the time of response, and at either disease progression or sustained remission. Response samples were obtained after a median of roughly eleven months of treatment, with a range of about 6 to 36 months. On average, each sample yielded some 250,000 productive templates and around 98,000 productive rearrangements. Partial responses were observed in 24 patients and complete responses in 2; after a median follow-up of around 68 months, remission was maintained in approximately 14 patients and progression was observed in roughly 12. Every remission and progressive disease sample was obtained while ibrutinib was still being received by the patients. Longitudinal samples were available for about 30% of the roughly 86 trial participants.

On the study overall, not on this receptor specifically: Public clonotypes were rare and either shrank or stayed stable during treatment, and the rise in clonality at ibrutinib response reflected expansion of private clonotypes. Baseline clonality was found to be higher than that of age-matched healthy donors and was strongly correlated with circulating CD8+ T-cell counts. An increase in clonality was observed at ibrutinib response, with clonality remaining stable during sustained remission and falling back toward baseline at progression. Sampling times were not matched between patients in sustained remission and patients whose disease was progressing, and lymph node repertoires were not examined.

A MiSeq instrument was used for deep resolution sequencing, which targeted depths ranging from 1 in 1 million up to 1 in 200,000 T cells, with coverage averaging 10x for each clonotype. The immunoSEQ hsTCRB Kit was used to generate the TCR beta libraries. Concerning the study's data processing: The data were analyzed with ImmunoSEQ Analyzer and ImmunoSEQ Data Assistant, and V, D and J gene assignments followed IMGT definitions. Clonality, with values ranging from 0 to 1, was calculated as one minus the normalized Shannon entropy of productive rearrangement frequencies. Public clonotype analysis was restricted to overrepresented clonotypes comprising at least 0.05% of each patient's repertoire. Approximately 13 age-matched healthy donor repertoires from immuneACCESS served as clonality controls. TCRdb carries this immuneACCESS record with in-frame sequences only. Its versions omit some clonotypes, under half of them owing to an unresolved V gene in the studies checked, with the rest unexplained. V, J and clone size are those of that table, while D and trimming were read from the DNA. For this sample there are over 150,000 clones; over 60% appear just once. The leading ten clones occupy about an eighth of the sample.

Sequences were derived from PBMCs, sampled after 24 months of ibrutinib treatment. The clonotype originates from a human donor with chronic lymphocytic leukemia. This chain is built from TRBV9 and TRBJ2-1, with a weak D call of TRBD1 (6 bases match). CDR3 sequence: CASSATGTPYNEQFF. The DNA sequence reads TGTGCCAGCAGCGCGACCGGGACACCTTACAATGAGCAGTTCTTC.